Listed here are 5 T cell receptor beta chains from one sample, sequenced in a study of spatial heterogeneity in lung cancer. In TCRdb, the 5' RACE reads were re-called with MiXCR into one record per CDR3 protein. The table lists 100,000 to 120,000 distinct CDR3 sequences, roughly 10% of them singletons. As for time point: blood at routine non-recurrence follow-up after resection. Sequencing was performed on PBMCs, taken at follow-up. The receptor set was obtained from a female donor with early-stage non-small cell lung cancer.

This rearrangement joins TRBV12-3 or TRBV12-4 to TRBJ1-1; TRBD1 might be the D (6 bases). There are 13 residues in the CDR3. V was clipped by 3 bases and J by 4 bases, with 9 bases between them. The CDR3 here is CASSLVTGTEAFF. CDR3 coding DNA: TGTGCCAGCAGTTTGGTGACAGGCACTGAAGCTTTCTTT.

This clonotype was counted at least ten times. The chain employs TRBV7-9 and TRBJ2-3, with a possible D match to TRBD2 (6 bases). Trimming shortened V by 6 bases and J by 1 base, and 17 bases separated the two germline ends. Germline CDR1 SEHNR, CDR2 FQNEAQ (reference sequence). The CDR3 has 16 residues. This CDR3 is CASSPDGGGGTDTQYF. The CDR3 DNA reads as TGTGCCAGCAGTCCTGACGGAGGCGGGGGCACAGATACGCAGTATTTT. The full variable domain, rest sourced from reference TRBV7-9 and TRBJ2-3, is DTGVSQNPRHKITKRGQNVTFRCDPISEHNRLYWYRQTLGQGPEFLTYFQNEAQLEKSRLLSDRFSAERPKGSFSTLEIQRTEQGDSAMYLCASSPDGGGGTDTQYFGPGTRLTVL.

This clonotype has ten or more counts. The V and J genes are TRBV5-6 and TRBJ2-2, with D possibly being TRBD1 (6 bases). Germline V lookup: CDR1 SGHDT, CDR2 YYEEEE. Trimming shortened V by 3 bases and J by 4 bases, and 13 bases separated the two germline ends. This CDR3 is built from 15 residues. The CDR3 nucleotides are TGTGCCAGCAGCTCTCCGGGACACCCCACCGGGGAGCTGTTTTTT. This translates into CASSSPGHPTGELFF.

This clonotype was seen at least ten times. The chain is built from TRBV21-1 and TRBJ2-1. TRBV21-1 is a documented pseudogene. CDR3 size: 13 residues. CDR3 nucleotides: TGTGCCAGCAGCAAAGAGGTACTACCTTCAATCTTCTTC. Its protein is CASSKEVLPSIFF.

J is TRBJ2-7 and V is TRBV29-1; TRBD1 might be the D (5 bases). The CDR3 covers 12 residues. V was trimmed by 5 bases and J by 5 bases, leaving 13 bases between them. The germline V gene encodes CDR1 SQVTM and CDR2 ANQGSEA. Here the CDR3 reads CSVSLGADEQYV. In nucleotides, the CDR3 is TGCAGCGTTTCCCTAGGGGCGGACGAGCAGTACGTC.